These T cell receptor beta chains were read from a single sample in a study of shared clonotypes between healthy human individuals. Profiled with immunoSEQ multiplex PCR; TCRdb holds only in-frame clones, not every one. Among approximately 1.4 million clones listed, 98% were seen once. Sample: naive CD4+ T cells sorted from blood. All receptors come from a man in his thirties or forties in good health. Both conserved end residues are part of each CDR3. D genes are given only for firm matches. Size values are once, few and many counts, or a class for expanded clones, and some rows have none.

V gene	D gene	clone size	J gene	CDR3 protein	CDR3 DNA
TRBV9	.	.	TRBJ2-6	CASSVRGSGANVLTF	TGTGCCAGCAGCGTCAGGGGTTCCGGGGCCAACGTCCTGACTTTC
TRBV5-1	.	.	TRBJ2-7	CASRQEGYEQYF	TGCGCCAGCAGACAGGAAGGCTACGAGCAGTACTTC
TRBV18	.	.	TRBJ1-1	CASSHSSEAFF	TGTGCCAGCTCACACTCCTCAGAAGCTTTCTTT
TRBV6-5	.	.	TRBJ2-7	CASSRQITLYEQYF	TGTGCCAGCAGTAGACAGATTACTCTCTACGAGCAGTACTTC
TRBV28	.	few	TRBJ2-7	CASSSHEQYF	TGTGCCAGCAGTTCCCACGAGCAGTACTTC
TRBV28	.	.	TRBJ1-2	CASSLEGSYGYTF	TGTGCCAGCAGTTTGGAAGGTTCCTATGGCTACACCTTC
TRBV28	TRBD2	.	TRBJ2-7	CASSLYSGLAYSYEQYF	TGTGCCAGCAGTTTATACTCGGGACTAGCGTACTCCTACGAGCAGTACTTC
TRBV4-3	TRBD2	.	TRBJ2-7	CASSQDTAGGPFGEQYF	TGCGCCAGCAGCCAAGATACAGCGGGAGGGCCATTCGGGGAGCAGTACTTC
TRBV7-6	TRBD1	.	TRBJ2-7	CASSLGYRGYEQYF	TGTGCCAGCAGCTTAGGGTACAGGGGCTACGAGCAGTACTTC
TRBV10-3	.	.	TRBJ1-1	CAISAGVSTEAFF	TGTGCCATCAGTGCAGGGGTATCGACTGAAGCTTTCTTT
TRBV2	TRBD1	.	TRBJ1-1	CASSEAPRGSSEAFF	TGTGCCAGCAGTGAAGCGCCCAGGGGGAGCTCTGAAGCTTTCTTT
TRBV10-3	TRBD2	.	TRBJ2-7	CAISRTSGEQYF	TGTGCCATCAGTCGGACTAGCGGCGAGCAGTACTTC
TRBV5-1	TRBD1	.	TRBJ2-6	CASSSDRVGAGANVLTF	TGCGCCAGCAGCTCCGACAGGGTAGGTGCTGGGGCCAACGTCCTGACTTTC
TRBV5-1	TRBD2	.	TRBJ2-3	CASSFITSGADTQYF	TGCGCCAGCAGCTTTATCACTAGCGGGGCAGATACGCAGTATTTT
TRBV18	TRBD2	.	TRBJ2-1	CASSIGPGSGRTDEQFF	TGTGCCAGCTCGATTGGACCGGGGAGCGGGAGGACCGATGAGCAGTTCTTC
TRBV5-1	TRBD2	.	TRBJ2-7	CASTPGGLAGGPGQYF	TGCGCCAGCACCCCCGGTGGATTAGCGGGAGGGCCTGGACAGTACTTC
TRBV13	TRBD2	.	TRBJ2-7	CASSIQRLAGGDEQYF	TGTGCCAGCAGTATTCAGAGACTAGCGGGAGGTGACGAGCAGTACTTC
TRBV6-5	TRBD1	.	TRBJ1-5	CASRLTGGDQPQHF	TGTGCCAGCAGGCTGACAGGGGGCGATCAGCCCCAGCATTTT
TRBV5-1	TRBD1	.	TRBJ2-7	CASSPRILGTGVDEQYF	TGCGCCAGCAGCCCCCGGATTTTGGGGACAGGGGTCGACGAGCAGTACTTC
TRBV28	.	once	TRBJ2-7	CASSLGTHHEQYF	TGTGCCAGCAGTCTCGGGACTCACCACGAGCAGTACTTC
TRBV7-2	TRBD1	.	TRBJ2-7	CASSRLSGQTIYEQYF	TGTGCCAGCAGCCGCCTGTCGGGACAGACCATTTACGAGCAGTACTTC
TRBV28	.	.	TRBJ2-1	CAVAGDWDNEQFF	TGTGCCGTCGCGGGCGATTGGGACAATGAGCAGTTCTTC
TRBV5-4	TRBD2	.	TRBJ2-1	CASSPGLADLNEQFF	TGTGCCAGCAGCCCGGGACTAGCGGACCTCAATGAGCAGTTCTTC
TRBV9	TRBD1	.	TRBJ1-2	CASSSISGGAHYGYTF	TGTGCCAGCAGCTCCATTTCAGGGGGCGCGCACTATGGCTACACCTTC
TRBV2	.	.	TRBJ2-1	CASWGMADSSYNEQFF	TGTGCCAGCTGGGGTATGGCGGACAGCTCCTACAATGAGCAGTTCTTC
TRBV5-5	.	.	TRBJ1-5	CASSLRGDQPQHF	TGTGCCAGCAGCTTGCGGGGCGATCAGCCCCAGCATTTT
TRBV5-5	TRBD1	.	TRBJ2-1	CASIPWDSGYNEQFF	TGTGCCAGCATACCTTGGGACAGTGGCTACAATGAGCAGTTCTTC
TRBV18	.	few	TRBJ2-3	CASSPTDTQYF	TGTGCCAGCTCACCTACAGATACGCAGTATTTT
TRBV28	.	.	TRBJ1-4	CASSLLGTNEKLFF	TGTGCCAGCAGTTTATTGGGAACTAATGAAAAACTGTTTTTT
TRBV7-2	.	.	TRBJ2-1	CASSPLGPSYNEQFF	TGTGCCAGCAGCCCACTGGGGCCCTCCTACAATGAGCAGTTCTTC
TRBV4-1	.	.	TRBJ2-7	CASSPYDGPGEQYF	TGCGCCAGCAGCCCATACGACGGGCCCGGGGAGCAGTACTTC
TRBV5-5	TRBD2	.	TRBJ2-2	CASSLGDGTSVFTGELFF	TGTGCCAGCAGCTTGGGTGACGGGACTAGCGTATTCACCGGGGAGCTGTTTTTT
TRBV6-5	TRBD2	.	TRBJ2-7	CASSYIGLAVYEQYF	TGTGCCAGCAGTTACATTGGACTAGCGGTCTACGAGCAGTACTTC
TRBV19	.	.	TRBJ2-3	CASSNRGGTSTDTQYF	TGTGCCAGTAGTAATAGAGGCGGCACTAGCACAGATACGCAGTATTTT
TRBV6-1	.	.	TRBJ2-1	CASSPSVGSSQFF	TGTGCCAGCAGTCCCAGTGTGGGTAGTTCGCAGTTCTTC
TRBV5-1	TRBD1	few	TRBJ1-1	CASSFGQDTEAFF	TGCGCCAGCAGCTTCGGACAGGACACTGAAGCTTTCTTT
TRBV18	.	.	TRBJ2-5	CASSPTRQGETQYF	TGTGCCAGCTCACCAACGCGGCAGGGGGAGACCCAGTACTTC
TRBV9	.	once	TRBJ2-6	CASSPRDISGANVLTF	TGTGCCAGCAGCCCCAGGGACATCTCTGGGGCCAACGTCCTGACTTTC
TRBV6-1	TRBD2	.	TRBJ2-6	CASSANLAGVLSGANVLTF	TGTGCCAGCAGTGCAAATCTAGCGGGAGTCTTGTCTGGGGCCAACGTCCTGACTTTC
TRBV28	TRBD1	.	TRBJ2-5	CASSSWTGRETQYF	TGTGCCAGCAGTTCGTGGACAGGGCGAGAGACCCAGTACTTC
TRBV28	.	.	TRBJ2-7	CASSPPGGLLSYEQYF	TGTGCCAGCAGTCCACCCGGGGGACTCCTCTCCTACGAGCAGTACTTC
TRBV10-1	.	.	TRBJ2-1	CASSDHRVSNEQFF	TGCGCCAGCAGTGACCACAGGGTGAGCAATGAGCAGTTCTTC
TRBV6-6	.	.	TRBJ1-5	CASGTTSNQPQHF	TGTGCCAGCGGGACAACCAGCAATCAGCCCCAGCATTTT
TRBV9	.	.	TRBJ2-3	CASSVAPGLESDTQYF	TGTGCCAGCAGCGTAGCTCCGGGGCTGGAGTCAGATACGCAGTATTTT
TRBV5-6	.	.	TRBJ2-2	CASSLRRVASRTGELFF	TGTGCCAGCAGCTTGCGAAGGGTTGCTAGCCGAACCGGGGAGCTGTTTTTT